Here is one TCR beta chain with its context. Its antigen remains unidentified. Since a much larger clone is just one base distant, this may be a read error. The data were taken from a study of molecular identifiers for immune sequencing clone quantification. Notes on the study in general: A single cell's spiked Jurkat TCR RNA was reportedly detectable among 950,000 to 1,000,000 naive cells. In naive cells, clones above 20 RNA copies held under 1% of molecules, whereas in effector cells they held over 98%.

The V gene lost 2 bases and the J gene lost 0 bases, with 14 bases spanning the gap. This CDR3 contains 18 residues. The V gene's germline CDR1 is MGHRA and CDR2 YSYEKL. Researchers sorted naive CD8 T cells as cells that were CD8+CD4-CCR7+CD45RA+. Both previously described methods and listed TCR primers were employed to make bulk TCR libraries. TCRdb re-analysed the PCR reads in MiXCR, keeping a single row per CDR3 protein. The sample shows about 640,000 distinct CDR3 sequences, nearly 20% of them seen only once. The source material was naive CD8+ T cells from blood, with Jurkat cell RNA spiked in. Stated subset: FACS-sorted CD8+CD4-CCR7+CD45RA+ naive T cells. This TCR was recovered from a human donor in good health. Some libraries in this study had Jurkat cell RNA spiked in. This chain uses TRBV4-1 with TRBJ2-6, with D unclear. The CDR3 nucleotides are TGCGCCAGCAGCCAACCGGAGAGCTTTAACTCTGGGGCCAACGTCCTGACTTTC. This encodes CASSQPESFNSGANVLTF.